The entry below gives a single T cell receptor beta chain sequence along with its context. What it recognizes is unknown. CDR3 length equals 15 residues. From germline, CDR1 is MDHEN and CDR2 SYDVKM. Trimming cost V 2 bases and J 9 bases, with 17 bases left between them. Clones were read by immunoSEQ multiplex PCR, and TCRdb kept only the in-frame ones, dropping some. The sample has roughly 85,000 clones, 86% seen once. The data originate from a study of T cell responses to AZD1222 COVID-19 vaccine. The overall study: Analyses pooled second doses at about 4 or about 12 weeks.

Study-wide points: The donor cohort was predominantly white British with a female majority, and clonal diversity may have been underestimated. With dominance at 160-218 and 743-854, vaccine-associated CD4 TCRs spanned spike.

The source is an adult in good health. The rearrangement links TRBV28 to TRBJ1-5, with D possibly matching TRBD1 (5 bases). The material sequenced was peripheral blood, taken on day 0 of AZD1222 vaccination. CDR3 coding DNA: TGTGCCAGCAGTTTAAAATCGGGCGGACATACGCCCCAGCATTTT. This encodes CASSLKSGGHTPQHF.